What follows describes a single T cell receptor beta chain. Its antigen is not known. This entry belongs to a study of blood T cells in healthy people across ages. Investigators took approximately 10 milliliters of peripheral blood from every donor. PCR was performed a second time for 7 to 11 cycles using a sample-barcoded 5' primer and a J-beta primer mix. Each CDR3 protein is one row after TCRdb ran MiXCR on the 5' RACE reads. The sample lists 550,000 to 800,000 distinct CDR3 sequences, 21% occurring once. General study findings and limits: Roughly linear age-related decline in beta diversity appeared, significant by age roughly 40. Donors of long life had a larger count of naive CD4+ cells and greater diversity than aged donors. Unsorted PBMCs ruled out conclusive naive versus antigen-experienced comparison.

This CDR3 region has 15 residues. V was cut by 0 bases and J by 7 bases, with 15 bases left in between. The germline V gene has CDR1 DFQATT and CDR2 SNEGSKA (reference sequence). The material sequenced was blood. This clonotype originated in a man between 65 and 79 years old in good health. The chain joins TRBV20-1 to TRBJ2-2; TRBD1 might be the D (5 bases). The CDR3 bases are TGCAGTGCTAGAGACTCGACAGACCCAAACGGGGAGCTGTTTTTT. As protein: CSARDSTDPNGELFF.